This T cell receptor beta chain was identified in a study of T-cell reconstitution after alpha-beta-depleted transplantation in children. TCRbeta library construction was performed incorporating unique molecular identifiers. TCRdb re-analysed the PCR reads in MiXCR, keeping a single row per CDR3 protein. Here the sample spans hundreds of thousands of distinct CDR3 sequences, around 13% being singletons. The table lists this clonotype with many counts. Its cognate antigen is unknown. Study-wide findings and caveats: Diversity of TCRbeta at day 60 was high in some patients, arising from surviving recipient T cells and thymic progenitors. Several hundred expanded graft clones reportedly gave rise to the alpha-beta T cells present about two months after transplant. Fresh T-cell production supplied most of the T-cell counts and diversity seen one year after transplant.

V trimming: 5 bases; J trimming: 0 bases; junction bases outside the gene matches: 5. Germline lookup yields CDR1 SQVTM and CDR2 ANQGSEA. This CDR3 spans 14 amino acids. This receptor was obtained from a girl aged 2-10 years with congenital amegakaryocytic thrombocytopenia, due to receive a stem cell transplant. The material was PBMCs, obtained before TCRalphabeta/CD19-depleted stem cell transplant. V is TRBV29-1 and J is TRBJ2-7, with 9 positions matching TRBD2. The CDR3 bases are TGCAGCGTTCTGCGGGAGGGTGTCTCCTACGAGCAGTACTTC. Translating gives CSVLREGVSYEQYF.